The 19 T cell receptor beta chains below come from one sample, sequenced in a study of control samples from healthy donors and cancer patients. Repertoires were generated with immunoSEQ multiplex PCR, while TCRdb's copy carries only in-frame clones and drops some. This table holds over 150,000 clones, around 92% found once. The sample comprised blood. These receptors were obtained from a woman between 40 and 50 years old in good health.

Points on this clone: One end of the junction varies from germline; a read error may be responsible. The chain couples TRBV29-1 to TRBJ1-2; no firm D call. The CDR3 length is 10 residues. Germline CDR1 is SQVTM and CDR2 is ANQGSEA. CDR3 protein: CSVQDYGYTF. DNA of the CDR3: TGCAGCGTTCAAGACTATGGCTACACCTTC.

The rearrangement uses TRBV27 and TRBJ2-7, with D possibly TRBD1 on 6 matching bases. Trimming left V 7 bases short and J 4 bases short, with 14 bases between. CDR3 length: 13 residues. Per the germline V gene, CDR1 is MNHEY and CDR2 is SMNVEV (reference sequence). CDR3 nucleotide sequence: TGTGCCAGCAACTCCCTTACAGGGTACGAGCAGTACTTC. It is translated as CASNSLTGYEQYF.

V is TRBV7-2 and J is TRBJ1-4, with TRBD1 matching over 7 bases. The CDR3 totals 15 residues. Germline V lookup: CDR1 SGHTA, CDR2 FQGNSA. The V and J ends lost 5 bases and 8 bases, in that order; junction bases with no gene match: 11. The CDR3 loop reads CASSPRGTAEEKLFF. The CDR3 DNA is TGTGCCAGCAGCCCCAGGGGGACAGCCGAGGAAAAACTGTTTTTT.

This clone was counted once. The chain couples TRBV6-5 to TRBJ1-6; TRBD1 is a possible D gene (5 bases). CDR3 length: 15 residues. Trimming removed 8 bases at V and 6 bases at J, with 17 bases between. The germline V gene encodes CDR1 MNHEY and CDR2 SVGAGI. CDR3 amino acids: CASLMTVTSNSPLHF. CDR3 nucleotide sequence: TGTGCCAGCTTAATGACAGTGACCTCTAATTCACCCCTCCACTTT.

The CDR3 DNA reads TGTGCCAGCTCACCACCAGATAATGAAAAACTGTTTTTT. Protein: CASSPPDNEKLFF. This sequence joins TRBV18 and TRBJ1-4; D gene unclear. Germline V CDR1 and CDR2: KGHSH, LQKENI. The V and J ends lost 0 bases and 4 bases respectively, with 3 bases between them. CDR3 length: 13 amino acids.

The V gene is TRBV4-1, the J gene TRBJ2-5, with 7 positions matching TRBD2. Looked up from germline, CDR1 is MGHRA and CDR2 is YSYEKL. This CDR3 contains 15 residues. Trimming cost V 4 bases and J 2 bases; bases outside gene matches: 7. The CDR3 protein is CASSPWGGLQETQYF. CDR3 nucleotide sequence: TGCGCCAGCAGCCCCTGGGGGGGATTGCAAGAGACCCAGTACTTC.

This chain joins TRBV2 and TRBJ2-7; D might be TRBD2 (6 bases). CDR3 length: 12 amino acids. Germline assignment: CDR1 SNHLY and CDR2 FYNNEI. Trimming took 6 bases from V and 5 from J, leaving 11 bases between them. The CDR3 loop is CASRALANEQYF. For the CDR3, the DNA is TGTGCCAGCAGGGCTCTAGCGAACGAGCAGTACTTC.

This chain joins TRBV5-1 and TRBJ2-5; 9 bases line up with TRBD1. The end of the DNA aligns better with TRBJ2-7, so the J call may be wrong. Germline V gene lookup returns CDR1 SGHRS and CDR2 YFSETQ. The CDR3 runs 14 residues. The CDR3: CASSLGTGAYEQYF. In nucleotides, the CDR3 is TGCGCCAGCAGCTTGGGGACAGGGGCCTACGAGCAGTACTTC.

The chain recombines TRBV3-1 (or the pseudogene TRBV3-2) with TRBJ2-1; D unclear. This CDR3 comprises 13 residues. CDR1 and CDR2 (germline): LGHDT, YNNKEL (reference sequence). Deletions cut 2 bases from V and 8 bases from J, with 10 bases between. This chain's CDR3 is CASSQFHGDEQFF. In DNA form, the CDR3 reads TGTGCCAGCAGCCAATTCCATGGAGATGAGCAGTTCTTC.

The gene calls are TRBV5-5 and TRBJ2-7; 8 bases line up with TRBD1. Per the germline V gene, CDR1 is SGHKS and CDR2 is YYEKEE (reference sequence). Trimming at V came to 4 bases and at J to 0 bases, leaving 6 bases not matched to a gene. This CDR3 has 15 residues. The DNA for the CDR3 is TGTGCCAGCAGCGTCCGACAGGGGAGCTCCTACGAGCAGTACTTC. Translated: CASSVRQGSSYEQYF.

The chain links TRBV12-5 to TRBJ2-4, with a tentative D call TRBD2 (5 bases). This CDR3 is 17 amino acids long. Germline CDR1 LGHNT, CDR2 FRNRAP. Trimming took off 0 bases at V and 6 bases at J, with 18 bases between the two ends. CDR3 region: CASGLVPGRRDGNIQYF. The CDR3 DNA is TGTGCTAGTGGTTTGGTACCTGGACGCCGGGATGGAAACATTCAGTACTTC.

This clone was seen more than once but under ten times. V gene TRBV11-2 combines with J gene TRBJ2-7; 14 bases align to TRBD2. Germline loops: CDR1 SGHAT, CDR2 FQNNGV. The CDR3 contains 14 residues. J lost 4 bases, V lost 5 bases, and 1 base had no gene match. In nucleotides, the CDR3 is TGTGCCAGCAGCCGGACTAGCGGGGGGTACGAGCAGTACTTC. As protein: CASSRTSGGYEQYF.

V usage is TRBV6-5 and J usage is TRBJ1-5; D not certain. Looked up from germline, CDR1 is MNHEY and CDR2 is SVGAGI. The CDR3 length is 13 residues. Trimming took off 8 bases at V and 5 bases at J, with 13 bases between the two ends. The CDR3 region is CASSPLRYQPQHF. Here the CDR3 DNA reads TGTGCCAGCTCACCTCTCAGGTATCAGCCCCAGCATTTT.

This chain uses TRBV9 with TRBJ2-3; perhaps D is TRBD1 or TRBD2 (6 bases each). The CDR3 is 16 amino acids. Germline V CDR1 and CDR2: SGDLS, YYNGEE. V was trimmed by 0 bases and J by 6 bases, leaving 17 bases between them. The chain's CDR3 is CASSVEGMEGVDTQYF. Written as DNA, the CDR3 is TGTGCCAGCAGCGTAGAGGGAATGGAGGGGGTGGATACGCAGTATTTT.

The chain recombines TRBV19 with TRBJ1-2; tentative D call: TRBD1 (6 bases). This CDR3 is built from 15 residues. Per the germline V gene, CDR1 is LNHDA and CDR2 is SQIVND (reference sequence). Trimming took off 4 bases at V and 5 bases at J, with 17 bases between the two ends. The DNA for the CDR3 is TGTGCCAGTAGTAGCCCGGACAGATACCTATATGGCTACACCTTC. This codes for CASSSPDRYLYGYTF.

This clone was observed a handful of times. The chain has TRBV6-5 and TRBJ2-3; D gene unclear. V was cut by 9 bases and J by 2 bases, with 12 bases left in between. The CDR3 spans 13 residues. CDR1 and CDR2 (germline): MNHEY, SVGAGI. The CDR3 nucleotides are TGTGCCAGTAGGGATTGGGCCACAGATACGCAGTATTTT. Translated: CASRDWATDTQYF.

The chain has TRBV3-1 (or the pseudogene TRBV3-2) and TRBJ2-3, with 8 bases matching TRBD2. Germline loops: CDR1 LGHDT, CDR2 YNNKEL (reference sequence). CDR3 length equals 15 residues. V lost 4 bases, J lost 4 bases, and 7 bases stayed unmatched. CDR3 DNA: TGTGCCAGCAGCCCGGGGGGGTGGTGGGCAGATACGCAGTATTTT. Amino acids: CASSPGGWWADTQYF.

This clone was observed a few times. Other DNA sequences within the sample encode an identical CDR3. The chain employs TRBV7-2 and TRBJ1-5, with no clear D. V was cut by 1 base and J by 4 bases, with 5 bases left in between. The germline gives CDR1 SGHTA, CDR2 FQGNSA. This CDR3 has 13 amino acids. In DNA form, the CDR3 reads TGTGCCAGCAGCTTAGTGAAGAATCAGCCCCAGCATTTT. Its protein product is CASSLVKNQPQHF.

In nucleotides, the CDR3 is TGTGCCAGCAGCTTATTTAGGGAGGAGACCCAGTACTTC. Translated: CASSLFREETQYF. This chain links TRBV7-2 with TRBJ2-5; tentatively, D is TRBD2 (5 bases). CDR1 and CDR2 (germline): SGHTA, FQGNSA. Trimming removed 2 bases from V and 5 bases from J, with 9 bases in between. The CDR3 is made up of 13 amino acids.